Below, 9 T cell receptor beta chains from the same sample are listed, as sequenced in a study of shared clonotypes between healthy human individuals. Generated by immunoSEQ multiplex PCR, the TCRdb table keeps only in-frame clones and is missing some. Counted here are fewer than 1.4 million clones, 70% to 80% occurring once; the ten biggest clones make up under 0.8%. Sequenced input: memory CD4+ T cells from PBMCs. Documented subset: CD45RA-negative fraction. The receptors were gathered from a man younger than 35 in good health. Some clones in this sample may be carry-over from other donors' samples.

The J gene is TRBJ2-7, the V gene TRBV5-1; no firm D call. V shed 0 bases and J shed 5 bases, with 18 bases lying between them. There are 16 residues in the CDR3. The germline CDR1 and CDR2 sequences are SGHRS and YFSETQ. The CDR3 loop reads CASSLAQVRRGNEQYF. The CDR3 region has the DNA TGCGCCAGCAGCTTGGCCCAGGTCAGGCGAGGTAACGAGCAGTACTTC.

Concerning this clone itself: Given a much more abundant clone one base away, this may be a read error. The rearrangement links TRBV11-1 to TRBJ1-4; 7 bases are a match to TRBD1. V shed 1 base and J 8 bases; nucleotides not matched to a gene: 4. CDR3 size: 14 residues. Per germline, CDR1 SGHAT and CDR2 FQDESV (reference sequence). CDR3 DNA: TGTGCCAGCAGCTTAGGACAGGGAGCGGAAAAACTGTTTTTT. Amino acids: CASSLGQGAEKLFF.

Points on this clone: A read error may account for a junction end that differs from germline. The chain recombines TRBV7-3 with TRBJ2-2; D unclear. Germline V lookup: CDR1 SGHTA, CDR2 FQGTGA. This CDR3 is 16 amino acids long. This CDR3 reads CASSSQVPANTGELFF. The CDR3 nucleotides read TGTGCCAGTAGCTCCCAGGTACCCGCGAACACCGGGGAGCTGTTTTTT.

V and J are TRBV5-1 and TRBJ2-1; tentatively, D is TRBD2 (5 bases). Per the germline V gene, CDR1 is SGHRS and CDR2 is YFSETQ. The V gene lost 2 bases and the J gene lost 4 bases, with 7 bases spanning the gap. The CDR3 has 13 amino acids. CDR3 sequence: CASSLSGYNEQFF. The CDR3 DNA reads as TGCGCCAGCAGCTTATCGGGGTACAATGAGCAGTTCTTC. Drawing the rest from reference TRBV5-1 and TRBJ2-1, the complete variable domain is KAGVTQTPRYLIKTRGQQVTLSCSPISGHRSVSWYQQTPGQGLQFLFEYFSETQRNKGNFPGRFSGRQFSNSRSEMNVSTLELGDSALYLCASSLSGYNEQFFGPGTRLTVL.

CDR3 in amino acids: CASSLYGTSGGQPQHF. The CDR3 DNA follows: TGTGCCAGCAGCCTCTACGGGACATCGGGAGGTCAGCCCCAGCATTTT. J is TRBJ1-5 and V is TRBV7-2; tentative D call: TRBD1 (6 bases). V dropped 5 bases and J dropped 6 bases, with 20 bases sitting between them. Germline CDR1 and CDR2: SGHTA and FQGNSA. The CDR3 covers 16 residues.

The V and J genes are TRBV18 and TRBJ2-1; D possibly corresponds to TRBD2 (6 bases). Per the germline V gene, CDR1 is KGHSH and CDR2 is LQKENI. This CDR3 has 16 residues. V lost 6 bases and J 6 bases, leaving 21 bases between the germline ends. CDR3 nucleotides: TGTGCCAGCTCCCCTAACCGGGTCCCCGGGAGCAATGAGCAGTTCTTC. It translates to CASSPNRVPGSNEQFF.

For this clone: Other nucleotide sequences in the sample specify the same CDR3. This sequence joins TRBV2 and TRBJ1-1; 7 nucleotides line up with TRBD1. This CDR3 region has 13 residues. V lost 6 bases, J lost 0 bases, and 1 base stayed unmatched. CDR1 is SNHLY and CDR2 is FYNNEI in the germline V gene. This chain's CDR3 is CASRGGLNTEAFF. The CDR3 bases are TGTGCCAGCAGAGGGGGCCTGAACACTGAAGCTTTCTTT.

The gene calls are TRBV9 and TRBJ2-1; TRBD2 aligns across 7 bases. From germline, CDR1 is SGDLS and CDR2 YYNGEE. The V and J ends lost 2 bases and 4 bases, in that order; junction bases with no gene match: 3. The CDR3 is made up of 14 amino acids. The CDR3 DNA sequence: TGTGCCAGCAGCGTGACTAGCCAATACAATGAGCAGTTCTTC. This sequence encodes CASSVTSQYNEQFF.

This clone was observed once. The rearrangement uses TRBV27 and TRBJ1-1; D remains unclear. Germline CDR1 is MNHEY and CDR2 is SMNVEV (reference sequence). The CDR3 extends over 13 amino acids. V dropped 3 bases and J dropped 4 bases, with 9 bases sitting between them. The CDR3 sequence: CASSFQYSTEAFF. CDR3 sequence (DNA): TGTGCCAGCAGTTTCCAGTATTCCACTGAAGCTTTCTTT.